This T cell receptor beta chain was retrieved from a study of CD8 T cells in ankylosing spondylitis. Findings of the study overall: In synovial fluid and blood from reactive arthritis, some motif variants were previously reported.

Per the germline V gene, CDR1 is SGDLS and CDR2 is YYNGEE. The CDR3 contains 14 residues. V gave up 0 bases and J gave up 2 bases, with 8 bases separating them. This clonotype was seen only a few times. Its antigen is not known. One entry per CDR3 protein results from TCRdb running MiXCR on the 5' RACE reads. The sample lists tens of thousands of distinct CDR3 sequences; approximately 3% were seen once. Sequenced input: blood, either unsorted or a sorted T cell fraction (not recorded which). This clonotype was obtained from a male donor with ankylosing spondylitis or in good health (not recorded which). V and J are TRBV9 and TRBJ2-5; weak D call: TRBD2 (5 bases). The CDR3 sequence: CASSVDSGQETQYF. The CDR3 region has the DNA TGTGCCAGCAGCGTAGATTCGGGGCAAGAGACCCAGTACTTC.